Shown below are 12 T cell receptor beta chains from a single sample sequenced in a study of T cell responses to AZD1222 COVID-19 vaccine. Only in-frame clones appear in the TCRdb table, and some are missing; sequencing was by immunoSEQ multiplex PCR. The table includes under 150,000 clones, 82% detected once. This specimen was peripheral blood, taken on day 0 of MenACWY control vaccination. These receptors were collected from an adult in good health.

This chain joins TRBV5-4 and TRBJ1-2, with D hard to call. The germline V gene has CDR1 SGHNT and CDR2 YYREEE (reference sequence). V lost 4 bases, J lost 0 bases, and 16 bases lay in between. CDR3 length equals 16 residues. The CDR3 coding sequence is TGTGCCAGCAGCCGTGGGCCACAAGCCGCTAACTATGGCTACACCTTC. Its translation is CASSRGPQAANYGYTF.

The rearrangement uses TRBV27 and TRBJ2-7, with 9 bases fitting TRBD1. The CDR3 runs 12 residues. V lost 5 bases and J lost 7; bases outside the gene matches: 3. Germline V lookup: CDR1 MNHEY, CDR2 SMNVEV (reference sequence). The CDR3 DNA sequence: TGTGCCAGCAGTATGGGACAGGGTGAGCAGTACGTC. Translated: CASSMGQGEQYV.

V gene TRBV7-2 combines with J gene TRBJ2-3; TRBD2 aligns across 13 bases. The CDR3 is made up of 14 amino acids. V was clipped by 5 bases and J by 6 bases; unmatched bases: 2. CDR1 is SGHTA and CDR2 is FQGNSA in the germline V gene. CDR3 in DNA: TGTGCCAGCAGCCGGACTAGCGGGGGTGATACGCAGTATTTT. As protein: CASSRTSGGDTQYF. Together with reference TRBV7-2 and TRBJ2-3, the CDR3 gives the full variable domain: GAGVSQSPSNKVTEKGKDVELRCDPISGHTALYWYRQSLGQGLEFLIYFQGNSAPDKSGLPSDRFSAERTGGSVSTLTIQRTQQEDSAVYLCASSRTSGGDTQYFGPGTRLTVL.

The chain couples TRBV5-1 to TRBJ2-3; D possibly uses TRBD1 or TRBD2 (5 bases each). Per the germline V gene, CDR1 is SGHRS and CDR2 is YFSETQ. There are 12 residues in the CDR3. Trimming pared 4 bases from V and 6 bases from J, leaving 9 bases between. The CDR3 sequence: CASSPGPDTQYF. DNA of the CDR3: TGCGCCAGCAGCCCGGGACCGGATACGCAGTATTTT.

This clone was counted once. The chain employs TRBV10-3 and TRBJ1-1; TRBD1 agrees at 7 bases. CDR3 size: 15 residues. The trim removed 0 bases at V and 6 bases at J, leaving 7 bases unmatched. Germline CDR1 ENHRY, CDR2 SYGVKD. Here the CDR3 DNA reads TGTGCCATCAGTGAGTCGGGACAGTTGAGCTCTGAAGCTTTCTTT. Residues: CAISESGQLSSEAFF.

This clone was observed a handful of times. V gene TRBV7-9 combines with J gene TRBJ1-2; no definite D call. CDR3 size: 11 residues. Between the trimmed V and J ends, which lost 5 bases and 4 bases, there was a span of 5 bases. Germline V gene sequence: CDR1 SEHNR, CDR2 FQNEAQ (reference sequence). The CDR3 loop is CASSRTYGYTF. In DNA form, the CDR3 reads TGTGCCAGCAGCCGGACCTATGGCTACACCTTC.

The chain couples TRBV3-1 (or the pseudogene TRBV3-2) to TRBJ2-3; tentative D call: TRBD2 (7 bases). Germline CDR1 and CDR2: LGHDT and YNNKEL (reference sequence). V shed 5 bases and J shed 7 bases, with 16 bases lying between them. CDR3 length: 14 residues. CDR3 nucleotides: TGTGCCAGCAGCGGCGGGGGCCCCATCTATACGCAGTATTTT. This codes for CASSGGGPIYTQYF.

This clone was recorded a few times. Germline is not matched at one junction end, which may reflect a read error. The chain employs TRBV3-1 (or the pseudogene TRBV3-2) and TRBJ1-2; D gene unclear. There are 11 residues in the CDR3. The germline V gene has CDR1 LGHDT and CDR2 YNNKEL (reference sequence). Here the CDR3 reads CASSRRDRPVF. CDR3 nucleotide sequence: TGTGCCAGCAGTCGTCGAGACCGTCCGGTATTC.

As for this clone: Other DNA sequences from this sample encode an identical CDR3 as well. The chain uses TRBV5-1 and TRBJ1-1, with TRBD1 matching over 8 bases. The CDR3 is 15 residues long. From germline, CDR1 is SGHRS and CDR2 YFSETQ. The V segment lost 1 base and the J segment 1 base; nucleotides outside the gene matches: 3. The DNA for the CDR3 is TGCGCCAGCAGCTTGTCCGGGACAGGGAACACTGAAGCTTTCTTT. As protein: CASSLSGTGNTEAFF.

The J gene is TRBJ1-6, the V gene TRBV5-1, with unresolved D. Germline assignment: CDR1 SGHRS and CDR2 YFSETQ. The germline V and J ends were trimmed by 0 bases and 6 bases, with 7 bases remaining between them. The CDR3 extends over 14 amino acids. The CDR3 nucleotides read TGCGCCAGCAGCTTGGACGAATCTAATTCACCCCTCCACTTT. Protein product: CASSLDESNSPLHF.

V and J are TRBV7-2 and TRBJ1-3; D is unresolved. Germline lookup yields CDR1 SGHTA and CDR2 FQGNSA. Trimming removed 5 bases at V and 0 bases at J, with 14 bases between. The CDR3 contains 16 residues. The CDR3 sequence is CASSQEALHSGNTIYF. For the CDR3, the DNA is TGTGCCAGCAGCCAGGAGGCGCTACACTCTGGAAACACCATATATTTT.

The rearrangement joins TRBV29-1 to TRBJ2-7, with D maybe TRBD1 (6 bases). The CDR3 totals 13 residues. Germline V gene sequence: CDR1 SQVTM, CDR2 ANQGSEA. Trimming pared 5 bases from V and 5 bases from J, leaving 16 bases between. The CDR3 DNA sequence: TGCAGCGTTTCGAATCTAGGGGACAACGAGCAGTACTTC. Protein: CSVSNLGDNEQYF.